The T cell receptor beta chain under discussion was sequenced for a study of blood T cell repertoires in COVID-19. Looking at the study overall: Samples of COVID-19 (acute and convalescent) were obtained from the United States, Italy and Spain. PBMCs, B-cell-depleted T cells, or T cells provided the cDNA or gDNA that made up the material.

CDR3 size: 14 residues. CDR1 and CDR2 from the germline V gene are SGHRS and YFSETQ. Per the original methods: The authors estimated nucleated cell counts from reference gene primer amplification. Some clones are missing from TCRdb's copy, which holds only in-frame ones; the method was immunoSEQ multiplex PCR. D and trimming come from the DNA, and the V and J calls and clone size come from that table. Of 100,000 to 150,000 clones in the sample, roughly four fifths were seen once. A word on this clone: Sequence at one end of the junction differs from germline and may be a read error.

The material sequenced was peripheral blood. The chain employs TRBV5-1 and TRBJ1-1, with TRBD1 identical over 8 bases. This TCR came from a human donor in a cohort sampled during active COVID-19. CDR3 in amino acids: CASSTGGRNTETFF. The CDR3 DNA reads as TGCGCCAGCAGCACAGGGGGTCGAAACACTGAAACTTTCTTT.